What follows are 5 T cell receptor beta chains derived from one specimen sequenced in a study of blood T cell repertoires in COVID-19. Sequencing was performed with immunoSEQ multiplex PCR; in TCRdb, only in-frame clones are kept and a portion is missing. The data show about 8,300 clones, with approximately 88% seen just once and roughly 20% held by the top ten. The specimen was peripheral blood. These receptors were taken from a human donor with active COVID-19. The donor label of this sample is uncertain.

The chain uses TRBV7-3 and TRBJ2-7, with D perhaps TRBD2 (6 bases). Trimming took 5 bases from V and 6 from J, leaving 20 bases between them. This CDR3 has 15 amino acids. Germline V gene lookup returns CDR1 SGHTA and CDR2 FQGTGA. The CDR3 DNA is TGTGCCAGCAGCCTAGCCCCCGGGACTCCCCTCGAGCAGTACTTC. It codes for CASSLAPGTPLEQYF.

This chain connects TRBV30 to TRBJ2-3, with TRBD2 as a possible D gene (5 bases). This CDR3 is built from 13 residues. The germline CDR1 and CDR2 sequences are GTSNPN and SVGIG (reference sequence). Trimming left V 2 bases short and J 2 bases short, with 8 bases between. The chain's CDR3 is CAWSRDYTDTQYF. The DNA of the CDR3 is TGTGCCTGGAGTCGGGATTACACAGATACGCAGTATTTT.

The rearrangement uses TRBV7-2 and TRBJ1-6; TRBD1 matches at 7 bases. The CDR3 length is 15 residues. The V gene end was trimmed by 5 bases and the J gene end by 7 bases; junction bases not matched to a gene: 8. From germline, CDR1 is SGHTA and CDR2 FQGNSA. This CDR3 reads CASSAATGRNSPLHF. CDR3 DNA sequence: TGTGCCAGCAGCGCAGCGACAGGGCGGAATTCACCCCTCCACTTT. The full variable domain, rest sourced from reference TRBV7-2 and TRBJ1-6, is GAGVSQSPSNKVTEKGKDVELRCDPISGHTALYWYRQSLGQGLEFLIYFQGNSAPDKSGLPSDRFSAERTGGSVSTLTIQRTQQEDSAVYLCASSAATGRNSPLHFGNGTRLTVT.

The rearrangement uses TRBV4-3 and TRBJ2-1; D is possibly TRBD2 (5 bases). V was trimmed by 0 bases and J by 9 bases, leaving 12 bases between them. The CDR3 covers 14 residues. Germline V gene sequence: CDR1 LGHNA, CDR2 YSLEER. CDR3 nucleotide sequence: TGCGCCAGCAGCCAAGAGAGGGTCAGCACTGAGCAGTTCTTC. Protein sequence: CASSQERVSTEQFF.

The rearrangement uses TRBV5-1 and TRBJ2-7; 7 bases are a match to TRBD2. The V gene end was trimmed by 4 bases and the J gene end by 5 bases; junction bases not matched to a gene: 9. This CDR3 is built from 14 residues. The germline CDR1 and CDR2 sequences are SGHRS and YFSETQ. The CDR3 is CASSRWGGSDEQYF. The CDR3 DNA follows: TGCGCCAGCAGCCGCTGGGGAGGGAGCGACGAGCAGTACTTC.